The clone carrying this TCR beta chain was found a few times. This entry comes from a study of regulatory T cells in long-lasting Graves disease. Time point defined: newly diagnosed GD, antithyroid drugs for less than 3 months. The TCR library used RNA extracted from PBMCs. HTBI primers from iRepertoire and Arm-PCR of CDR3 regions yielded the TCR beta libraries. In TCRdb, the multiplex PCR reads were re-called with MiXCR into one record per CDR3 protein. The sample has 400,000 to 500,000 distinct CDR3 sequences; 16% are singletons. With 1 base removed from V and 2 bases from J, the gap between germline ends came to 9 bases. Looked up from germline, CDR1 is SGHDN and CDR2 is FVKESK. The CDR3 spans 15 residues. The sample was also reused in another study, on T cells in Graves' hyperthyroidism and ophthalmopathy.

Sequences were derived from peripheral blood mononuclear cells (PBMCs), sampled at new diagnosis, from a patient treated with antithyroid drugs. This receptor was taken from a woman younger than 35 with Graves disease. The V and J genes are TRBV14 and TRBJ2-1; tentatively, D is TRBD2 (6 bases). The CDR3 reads CASSQGTGAYNEQFF. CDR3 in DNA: TGTGCCAGCAGCCAAGGGACGGGAGCCTACAATGAGCAGTTCTTC.